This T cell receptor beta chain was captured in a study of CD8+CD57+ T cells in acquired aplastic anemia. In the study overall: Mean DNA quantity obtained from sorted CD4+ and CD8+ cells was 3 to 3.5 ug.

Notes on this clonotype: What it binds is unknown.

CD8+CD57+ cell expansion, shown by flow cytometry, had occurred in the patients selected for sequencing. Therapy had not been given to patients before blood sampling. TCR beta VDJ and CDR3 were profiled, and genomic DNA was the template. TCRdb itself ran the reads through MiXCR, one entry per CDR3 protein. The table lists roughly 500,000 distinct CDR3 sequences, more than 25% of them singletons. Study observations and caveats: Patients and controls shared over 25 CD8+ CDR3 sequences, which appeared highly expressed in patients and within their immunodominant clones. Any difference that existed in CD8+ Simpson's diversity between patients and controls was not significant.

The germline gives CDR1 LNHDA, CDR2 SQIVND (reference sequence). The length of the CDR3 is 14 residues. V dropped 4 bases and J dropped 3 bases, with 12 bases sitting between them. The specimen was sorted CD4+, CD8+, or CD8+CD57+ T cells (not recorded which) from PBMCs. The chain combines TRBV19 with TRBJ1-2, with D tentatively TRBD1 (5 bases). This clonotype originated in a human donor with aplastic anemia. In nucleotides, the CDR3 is TGTGCCAGTAGTACCCGGACACGCCACTATGGCTACACCTTC. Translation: CASSTRTRHYGYTF.